A selection of T cell receptor beta chains follows, all from one sample in a study of control samples from healthy donors and cancer patients. Only in-frame clones appear in the TCRdb table, and some are missing; sequencing was by immunoSEQ multiplex PCR. The sample has about 53,000 clones, around 90% seen once; the top ten hold about 14%. The sample comprised PBMCs. The receptor set was obtained from a man aged 55 to 70 with head and neck cancer. Both conserved end residues are trimmed from each CDR3. Fields, in order: CDR3 protein, V gene, J gene.

CDR3: ATSDPGTFNEQF; V: TRBV24-1; J: TRBJ2-1
CDR3: ASSVAEVNTEAF; V: TRBV9; J: TRBJ1-1
CDR3: ASSLGQPGIRTHAPDTQY; V: TRBV11-3; J: TRBJ2-3
CDR3: ASSQAPESSYEQY; V: TRBV3-1/TRBV3-2; J: TRBJ2-7
CDR3: ASSFVRGSYEQY; V: TRBV6-5; J: TRBJ2-7
CDR3: ASRDTRRSSYNEQF; V: TRBV4-1; J: TRBJ2-1
CDR3: ASSYSLRGYSYEQY; V: TRBV6-5; J: TRBJ2-7
CDR3: ASSRGTEYGYT; V: TRBV12-3/TRBV12-4; J: TRBJ1-2
CDR3: ASSLMGWNNEQF; V: TRBV7-9; J: TRBJ2-1
CDR3: ASSLVGLGPDTQY; V: TRBV7-8; J: TRBJ2-3
CDR3: ASERNRGYTGELF; V: TRBV28; J: TRBJ2-2
CDR3: ASSLLRGGYTDTQY; V: TRBV11-2; J: TRBJ2-3
CDR3: ASSLTAGHLHYEQY; V: TRBV11-2; J: TRBJ2-7
CDR3: AWSVDNNSPLH; V: TRBV30; J: TRBJ1-6
CDR3: ASSTVGQGIVHEQY; V: TRBV19; J: TRBJ2-7
CDR3: ASSHTGTQGNEQF; V: TRBV19; J: TRBJ2-1
CDR3: ASSWGLAGGRPYEQY; V: TRBV5-1; J: TRBJ2-7
CDR3: ASSLEEDSPNYGYT; V: TRBV7-8; J: TRBJ1-2
CDR3: ASREGPNTDTQY; V: TRBV2; J: TRBJ2-3
CDR3: ATSARSTSTDTQY; V: TRBV24-1; J: TRBJ2-3
CDR3: ASTQGYGRMNTEAF; V: TRBV2; J: TRBJ1-1
CDR3: AWSVQYGYGYT; V: TRBV30; J: TRBJ1-2
CDR3: ASRGGDHETQY; V: TRBV6-5; J: TRBJ2-5
CDR3: ASSLNSGGELF; V: TRBV3-1/TRBV3-2; J: TRBJ2-2
CDR3: ASSLGVPQETQY; V: TRBV7-9; J: TRBJ2-5
CDR3: ASSWTGSTGELF; V: TRBV5-1; J: TRBJ2-2
CDR3: ASSQDPGGEDIQY; V: TRBV3-1/TRBV3-2; J: TRBJ2-4
CDR3: AVRAPPSRDTGELF; V: TRBV24-1; J: TRBJ2-2
CDR3: ASSLVLAGGREQF; V: TRBV5-1; J: TRBJ2-1
CDR3: ASSTNTEGREKLF; V: TRBV5-4; J: TRBJ1-4
CDR3: ASSSFTDTQY; V: TRBV28; J: TRBJ2-3
CDR3: ASRQGWGNEQF; V: TRBV11-1; J: TRBJ2-1
CDR3: ASRGDWWADTQY; V: TRBV19; J: TRBJ2-3
CDR3: ASSPTGGDEKLF; V: TRBV5-4; J: TRBJ1-4
CDR3: ASSLPGGVRETQY; V: TRBV5-8; J: TRBJ2-5
CDR3: ASRPERSSYEQY; V: TRBV6-6; J: TRBJ2-7
CDR3: ASRKEETQY; V: TRBV5-1; J: TRBJ2-5
CDR3: ASSYSGTDSREQY; V: TRBV6-5; J: TRBJ2-7
CDR3: ASSLSSTTNEKLF; V: TRBV3-1/TRBV3-2; J: TRBJ1-4
CDR3: ASSYRGDNEKLF; V: TRBV6-5; J: TRBJ1-4
CDR3: ASSQREAAYEQY; V: TRBV4-1; J: TRBJ2-7
CDR3: AWSRGRGQETQY; V: TRBV30; J: TRBJ2-5
CDR3: ASRPGFWTSGRLTDTQY; V: TRBV2; J: TRBJ2-3
CDR3: ASSMGRSEGPLH; V: TRBV19; J: TRBJ1-6
CDR3: ASSFTQDRGYEQY; V: TRBV28; J: TRBJ2-7
CDR3: AWSDPGTSGYNEQF; V: TRBV30; J: TRBJ2-1
CDR3: ASSLGGGGPSKNEQF; V: TRBV5-4; J: TRBJ2-1
CDR3: ASSLFFGRDEKLF; V: TRBV5-1; J: TRBJ1-4
CDR3: ASSMPGLAGYEQY; V: TRBV28; J: TRBJ2-7
CDR3: ASSLRQGGGYT; V: TRBV5-6; J: TRBJ1-2
CDR3: ASSPDPLGVNQPQH; V: TRBV5-1; J: TRBJ1-5
CDR3: ASSLAGTGYHEQY; V: TRBV7-2; J: TRBJ2-7
CDR3: ATSRTPTANTGELF; V: TRBV15; J: TRBJ2-2
CDR3: ASSQATWADNEQF; V: TRBV4-3; J: TRBJ2-1
CDR3: ASSPIDRGETDTQY; V: TRBV18; J: TRBJ2-3
CDR3: AWSTPPGYTEAF; V: TRBV30; J: TRBJ1-1
CDR3: ASSEDGPIKRTF; V: TRBV6-1; J: TRBJ1-1
CDR3: ASSLGGPADTQY; V: TRBV28; J: TRBJ2-3
CDR3: ASSPPFLGTEAF; V: TRBV6-2/TRBV6-3; J: TRBJ1-1
CDR3: ASSLMGSGNTIY; V: TRBV5-1; J: TRBJ1-3